The 21 T cell receptor beta chains listed next were all sequenced from one sample in a study of T cells in tumors after PD-1 blockade. Produced via immunoSEQ multiplex PCR; TCRdb's table is partial and in-frame only. This sample has about 2,000 clones, with about three quarters found just once. The time point here: second of two pre-therapy site-matched biopsies around 2 months apart. The specimen comprised tumor tissue, sampled before anti-PD-1 treatment. The receptors were sampled from a human donor with basal cell carcinoma.

The gene calls are TRBV6-4 and TRBJ2-3; 9 positions match TRBD2. Germline V CDR1 and CDR2: MRHNA, SNTAGT. The V segment lost 3 bases and the J segment 4 bases; nucleotides outside the gene matches: 5. The CDR3 is 15 amino acids. Written as DNA, the CDR3 is TGTGCCAGCAGTGAAAGCGGGGGGCGAGCAGATACGCAGTATTTT. Translation: CASSESGGRADTQYF.

This chain uses TRBV2 with TRBJ2-4, with D perhaps matching TRBD1 (6 bases). V gave up 5 bases and J gave up 4 bases, with 18 bases separating them. The CDR3 is made up of 16 amino acids. CDR1 SNHLY and CDR2 FYNNEI come from the germline V gene. The chain's CDR3 is CASSPGDLVLKNIQYF. The CDR3 region has the DNA TGTGCCAGCAGTCCAGGGGATTTGGTTTTGAAAAACATTCAGTACTTC.

A remark on this clone: One junction end does not reproduce the germline sequence, and a read error may be involved. The chain couples TRBV7-2 to TRBJ2-6; the match to TRBD2 covers 11 bases. The CDR3 runs 17 residues. CDR1 is SGHTA and CDR2 is FQGNSA in the germline V gene. Here the CDR3 DNA reads TGTGCCAGCAGCATAGCGGGGGGGCGGTCTGGGGCCAACGTCCTGACTTTC. It specifies CASSIAGGRSGANVLTF.

The chain joins TRBV5-1 to TRBJ1-1; 7 bases are a match to TRBD1. This CDR3 region has 13 residues. The V and J ends lost 4 bases and 4 bases, in that order; junction bases with no gene match: 4. The V gene's germline CDR1 is SGHRS and CDR2 YFSETQ. Here the CDR3 reads CASSKTGLTEAFF. CDR3 in DNA: TGCGCCAGCAGCAAGACAGGGCTCACTGAAGCTTTCTTT.

This clone was counted a few times. The CDR3 coding sequence is TGTGCCAGCAGTTCCGGGACAGGAGATGGCTACACCTTC. Its protein product is CASSSGTGDGYTF. The gene calls are TRBV2 and TRBJ1-2; the match to TRBD1 covers 8 bases. After removal of 5 bases from V and 6 bases from J, the junction contained 5 bases not matched to a gene. CDR3 length equals 13 residues. Germline V gene data show CDR1 as SNHLY and CDR2 as FYNNEI.

Turning to this clone: No conserved phenylalanine or tryptophan ends this CDR3, so it is likely a read error. The DNA is left out, because the CDR3 cannot be placed on it with certainty; the CDR3 is given as TCRdb lists it. The CDR3 here is CASSAPAPL. The chain uses TRBV14 and TRBJ2-7. With termini counted, the CDR3 has 9 amino acids. Germline assignment: CDR1 SGHDN and CDR2 FVKESK.

The chain is built from TRBV7-2 and TRBJ2-3; D perhaps matches TRBD2 (6 bases). The CDR3 totals 16 residues. Germline V gene sequence: CDR1 SGHTA, CDR2 FQGNSA. V lost 1 base and J lost 1, with 12 bases in between. The CDR3 protein is CASSLGGLSGTDTQYF. CDR3 sequence (DNA): TGTGCCAGCAGCTTAGGCGGACTAAGCGGCACAGATACGCAGTATTTT.

This chain uses TRBV5-4 with TRBJ1-1, with D hard to call. The germline V gene encodes CDR1 SGHNT and CDR2 YYREEE (reference sequence). The CDR3 is 15 amino acids. V was shortened by 0 bases and J by 1 base, with 10 bases between the two germline ends. CDR3 nucleotides: TGTGCCAGCAGCTTGGATCTGGGCAAGAACACTGAAGCTTTCTTT. This gives the protein CASSLDLGKNTEAFF.

This rearrangement joins TRBV10-2 to TRBJ2-3; 8 bases are shared with TRBD2. Germline CDR1 reads WSHSY; CDR2 reads SAAADI. The CDR3 sequence is 15 residues long. The trim removed 2 bases at V and 0 bases at J, leaving 1 base unmatched. The DNA of the CDR3 is TGCGCCAGCAGTGAGGTAGCGGGAAGCACAGATACGCAGTATTTT. This encodes CASSEVAGSTDTQYF.

The gene calls are TRBV6-5 and TRBJ1-1; the D is unclear. The germline CDR1 and CDR2 sequences are MNHEY and SVGAGI. The length of the CDR3 is 13 residues. V shed 7 bases and J shed 0 bases, with 9 bases lying between them. Here the CDR3 DNA reads TGTGCCAGCACCCGGAGCATGAACACTGAAGCTTTCTTT. It yields the protein CASTRSMNTEAFF.

This clone was detected only a few times. The CDR3 DNA reads as TGTGCCAGCAGTTACTCGGGGGTCCTGAACACTGAAGCTTTCTTT. Translation gives CASSYSGVLNTEAFF. The J gene is TRBJ1-1, the V gene TRBV6-5; D is possibly TRBD1 (5 bases). Germline V gives CDR1 MNHEY, CDR2 SVGAGI. The CDR3 spans 15 residues. Trimming took 0 bases from V and 0 from J, leaving 8 bases between them.

The chain recombines TRBV5-4 with TRBJ2-2, with D perhaps matching TRBD1 (6 bases). The CDR3 runs to 14 residues. V was pared by 4 bases and J by 4 bases, with 11 bases between. From germline, CDR1 is SGHNT and CDR2 YYREEE (reference sequence). DNA of the CDR3: TGTGCCAGCAGCCCAGACAGGTCCACCGGGGAGCTGTTTTTT. Its protein is CASSPDRSTGELFF. The full variable domain, rest sourced from reference TRBV5-4 and TRBJ2-2, is ETGVTQSPTHLIKTRGQQVTLRCSSQSGHNTVSWYQQALGQGPQFIFQYYREEENGRGNFPPRFSGLQFPNYSSELNVNALELDDSALYLCASSPDRSTGELFFGEGSRLTVL.

Turning to this clone: One end of the junction fails to match germline, which may point to a read error. Other DNA sequences within the sample encode an identical CDR3. The CDR3 DNA is TGTGCCTGGAGTGTAGGGGGGGCAGGACTTTCTCAGCCTCAGCATTTT. Its translation: CAWSVGGAGLSQPQHF. The chain combines TRBV30 with TRBJ1-5; TRBD1 might be the D (6 bases). In germline, CDR1 is GTSNPN, CDR2 SVGIG (reference sequence). The CDR3 is 16 amino acids.

The chain has TRBV2 and TRBJ2-7; 10 nucleotides line up with TRBD1. Germline CDR1 and CDR2: SNHLY and FYNNEI. Trimming cost V 4 bases and J 7 bases; bases outside gene matches: 7. The CDR3 runs to 14 residues. The chain's CDR3 is CASSALRQGAEQYF. CDR3 coding DNA: TGTGCCAGCAGTGCCCTGCGACAGGGGGCTGAGCAGTACTTC. Full variable domain (missing parts from reference TRBV2 and TRBJ2-7): EPEVTQTPSHQVTQMGQEVILRCVPISNHLYFYWYRQILGQKVEFLVSFYNNEISEKSEIFDDQFSVERPDGSNFTLKIRSTKLEDSAMYFCASSALRQGAEQYFGPGTRLTVT.

V usage is TRBV5-3 and J usage is TRBJ2-7; no reliable D call. TRBV5-3 is known as an ORF, though its function is uncertain. V was cut by 3 bases and J by 0 bases, with 13 bases left in between. The CDR3 is 15 residues long. The CDR3 bases are TGTGCCAGAAGCTGGGGATCTACCAGCTCCTACGAGCAGTACTTC. This gives the protein CARSWGSTSSYEQYF.

This clone has only a few counts. V is TRBV5-6 and J is TRBJ2-3; 7 nucleotides line up with TRBD1. The CDR3 length is 15 residues. Germline CDR1 SGHDT, CDR2 YYEEEE. V lost 3 bases, J lost 0 bases, and 4 bases stayed unmatched. DNA for the CDR3: TGTGCCAGCAGCTCCGACAGGGTTAGCACAGATACGCAGTATTTT. This sequence encodes CASSSDRVSTDTQYF.

The chain recombines TRBV13 with TRBJ2-3; TRBD2 agrees at 15 bases. The V segment lost 5 bases and the J segment 5 bases; nucleotides outside the gene matches: 8. There are 17 residues in the CDR3. Germline lookup yields CDR1 PRHDT and CDR2 FYEKMQ (reference sequence). The CDR3 bases are TGTGCCAGCAGCCCTAGGGGACTAGCGGGGGGATTAGATACGCAGTATTTT. Its protein is CASSPRGLAGGLDTQYF.

This chain links TRBV19 with TRBJ2-5; D tentatively fits TRBD1 or TRBD2 (5 bases each). CDR3 length: 12 amino acids. Germline V gene data show CDR1 as LNHDA and CDR2 as SQIVND (reference sequence). Between the trimmed V and J ends, which lost 3 bases and 5 bases, there was a span of 7 bases. The chain's CDR3 is CASSIRGETQYF. As DNA, the CDR3 is TGTGCCAGTAGTATTCGGGGCGAGACCCAGTACTTC.

The V gene is TRBV19, the J gene TRBJ2-5, with TRBD2 as a possible D gene (7 bases). Deletions cut 6 bases from V and 3 bases from J, with 11 bases between. CDR1 LNHDA and CDR2 SQIVND come from the germline V gene (reference sequence). The CDR3 runs to 13 residues. The CDR3 spells CASSGGLKETQYF. The CDR3 nucleotides read TGTGCCAGTAGCGGGGGGCTGAAAGAGACCCAGTACTTC.

V usage is TRBV7-2 and J usage is TRBJ2-1; 13 nucleotides line up with TRBD2. The CDR3 loop spans 19 amino acids. The germline gives CDR1 SGHTA, CDR2 FQGNSA. V lost 2 bases and J lost 0; bases outside the gene matches: 7. The DNA for the CDR3 is TGTGCCAGCAGCTTATCCGGGACTAGCGGGGCACTCTCCTACAATGAGCAGTTCTTC. Translating it yields CASSLSGTSGALSYNEQFF.

This clone was counted a single time. The chain has TRBV14 and TRBJ2-3; the match to TRBD1 covers 7 bases. This CDR3 is 13 amino acids long. V shed 6 bases, J shed 7 bases, and the junction held 7 bases outside the gene matches. Germline CDR1 reads SGHDN; CDR2 reads FVKESK. CDR3 DNA: TGTGCCAGCAGTCAAATACAGGGGAATACGCAGTATTTT. It codes for CASSQIQGNTQYF.